The subject of this entry is one T cell receptor (beta chain). The antigen is undetermined. PCR amplification relied on 60 Vbeta primers (plus 13 Jbeta primers). Sequenced by immunoSEQ multiplex PCR; TCRdb stores in-frame clones only, minus some. This sample's table has tens of thousands of clones. This record belongs to a study of cytomegalovirus exposure and HLA in healthy donors. Study results and limitations: Most TCR beta V segments were productive about 90% or about 30% of the time in an earlier analysis. Analysis was carried out at a later point, and it linked a missense DCLRE1C variant to TCR beta V- and J-gene trimming.

Sequenced: PBMCs. The clonotype originates from a man between 18 and 29 years old in good health and CMV-seropositive.

CDR3 sequence reads: CASSPPSGQETQYF. The CDR3 DNA reads as TGTGCCAGCTCACCACCTAGCGGCCAAGAGACCCAGTACTTC. V gene TRBV18 combines with J gene TRBJ2-5, with D possibly being TRBD2 (6 bases). V lost 0 bases and J 1 base, leaving 6 bases between the germline ends. The V gene's germline CDR1 is KGHSH and CDR2 LQKENI. The CDR3 is 14 residues long. The full variable domain, completed using reference TRBV18 and TRBJ2-5, is NAGVMQNPRHLVRRRGQEARLRCSPMKGHSHVYWYRQLPEEGLKFMVYLQKENIIDESGMPKERFSAEFPKEGPSILRIQQVVRGDSAAYFCASSPPSGQETQYFGPGTRLLVL.